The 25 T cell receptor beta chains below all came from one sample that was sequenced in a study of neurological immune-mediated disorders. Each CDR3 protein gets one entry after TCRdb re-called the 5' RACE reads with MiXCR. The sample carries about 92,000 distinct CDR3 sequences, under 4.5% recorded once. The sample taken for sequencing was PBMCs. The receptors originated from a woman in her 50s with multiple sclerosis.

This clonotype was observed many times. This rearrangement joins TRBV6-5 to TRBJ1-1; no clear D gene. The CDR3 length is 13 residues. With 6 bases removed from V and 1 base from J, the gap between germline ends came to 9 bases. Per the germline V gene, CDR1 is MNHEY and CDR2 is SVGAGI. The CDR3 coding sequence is TGTGCCAGCAGACTCACAGCGAACACTGAAGCTTTCTTT. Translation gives CASRLTANTEAFF.

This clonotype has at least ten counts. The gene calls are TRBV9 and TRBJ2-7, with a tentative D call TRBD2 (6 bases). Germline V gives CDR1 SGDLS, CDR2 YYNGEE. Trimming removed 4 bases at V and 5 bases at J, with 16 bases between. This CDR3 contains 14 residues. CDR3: CASSPQAGNDEQYF. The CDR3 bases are TGTGCCAGCAGCCCCCAAGCGGGCAACGACGAGCAGTACTTC.

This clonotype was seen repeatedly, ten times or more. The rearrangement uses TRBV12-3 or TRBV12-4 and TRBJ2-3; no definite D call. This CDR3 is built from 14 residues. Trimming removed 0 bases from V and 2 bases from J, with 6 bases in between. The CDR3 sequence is CASSLAMTTDTQYF. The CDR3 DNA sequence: TGTGCCAGCAGTTTAGCGATGACCACAGATACGCAGTATTTT.

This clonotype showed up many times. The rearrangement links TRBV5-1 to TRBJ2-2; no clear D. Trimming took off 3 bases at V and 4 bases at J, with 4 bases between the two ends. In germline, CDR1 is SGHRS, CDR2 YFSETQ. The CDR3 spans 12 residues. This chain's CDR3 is CASSSTTGELFF. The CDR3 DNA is TGCGCCAGCAGCTCTACCACCGGGGAGCTGTTTTTT. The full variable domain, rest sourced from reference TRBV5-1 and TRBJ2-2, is KAGVTQTPRYLIKTRGQQVTLSCSPISGHRSVSWYQQTPGQGLQFLFEYFSETQRNKGNFPGRFSGRQFSNSRSEMNVSTLELGDSALYLCASSSTTGELFFGEGSRLTVL.

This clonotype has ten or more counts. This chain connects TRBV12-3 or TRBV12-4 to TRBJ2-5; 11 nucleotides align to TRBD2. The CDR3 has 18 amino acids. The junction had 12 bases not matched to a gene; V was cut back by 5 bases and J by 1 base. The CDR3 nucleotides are TGTGCCAGCAGTCCCTCGTACCGGCTAGCGGGGGGCCAAGAGACCCAGTACTTC. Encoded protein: CASSPSYRLAGGQETQYF.

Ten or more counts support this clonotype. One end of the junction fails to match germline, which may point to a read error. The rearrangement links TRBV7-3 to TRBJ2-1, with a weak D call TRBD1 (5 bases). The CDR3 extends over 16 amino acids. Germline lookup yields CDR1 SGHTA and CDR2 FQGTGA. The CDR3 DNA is TGTGCCAGCAGCATAACGGTGGCAGGTCCAGGGAATGAGCAGTTCTTC. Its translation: CASSITVAGPGNEQFF.

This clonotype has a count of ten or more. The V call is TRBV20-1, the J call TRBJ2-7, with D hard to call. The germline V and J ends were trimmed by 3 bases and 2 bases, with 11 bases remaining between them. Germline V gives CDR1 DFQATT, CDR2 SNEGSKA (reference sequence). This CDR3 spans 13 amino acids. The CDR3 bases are TGCAGTGCTAGTGGGGTAGGGCCCTACGAGCAGTACTTC. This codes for CSASGVGPYEQYF.

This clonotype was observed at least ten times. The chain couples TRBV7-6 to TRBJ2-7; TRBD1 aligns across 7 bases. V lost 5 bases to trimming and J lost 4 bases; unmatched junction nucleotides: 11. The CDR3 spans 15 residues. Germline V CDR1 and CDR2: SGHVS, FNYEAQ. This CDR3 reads CASSQRQGTGYEQYF. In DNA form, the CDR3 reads TGTGCCAGCAGCCAACGACAGGGAACAGGTTACGAGCAGTACTTC.

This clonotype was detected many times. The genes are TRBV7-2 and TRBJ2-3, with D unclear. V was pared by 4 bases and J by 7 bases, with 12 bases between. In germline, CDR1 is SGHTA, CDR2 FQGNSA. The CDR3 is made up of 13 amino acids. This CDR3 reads CASSSAFGNTQYF. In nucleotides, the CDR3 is TGTGCCAGCAGCTCCGCCTTTGGGAATACGCAGTATTTT.

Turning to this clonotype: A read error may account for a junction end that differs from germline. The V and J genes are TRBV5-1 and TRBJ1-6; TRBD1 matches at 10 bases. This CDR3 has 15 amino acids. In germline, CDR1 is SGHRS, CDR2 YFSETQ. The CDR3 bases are TGCGCCAGCAGCTCGAAGACAGGGGGCAATTCAACCCTCAACTTT. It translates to CASSSKTGGNSTLNF.

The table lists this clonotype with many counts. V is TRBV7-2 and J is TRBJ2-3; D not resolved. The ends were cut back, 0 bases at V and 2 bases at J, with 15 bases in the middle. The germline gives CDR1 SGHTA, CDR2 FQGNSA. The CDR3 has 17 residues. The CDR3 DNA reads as TGTGCCAGCAGCTTAGCCCGGGCTGGGCCGTTCACAGATACGCAGTATTTT. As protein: CASSLARAGPFTDTQYF.

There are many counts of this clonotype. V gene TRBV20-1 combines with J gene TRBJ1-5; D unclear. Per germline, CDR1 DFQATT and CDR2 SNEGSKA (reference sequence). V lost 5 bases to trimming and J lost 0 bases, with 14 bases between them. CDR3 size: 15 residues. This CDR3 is CSAFFKGSSNQPQHF. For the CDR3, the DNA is TGCAGTGCTTTTTTTAAGGGAAGTAGCAATCAGCCCCAGCATTTT.

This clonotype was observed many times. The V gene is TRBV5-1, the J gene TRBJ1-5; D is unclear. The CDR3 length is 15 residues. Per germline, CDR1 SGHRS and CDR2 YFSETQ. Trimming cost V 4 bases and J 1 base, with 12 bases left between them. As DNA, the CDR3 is TGCGCCAGCAGCCTGATGGGGTCGAGCAATCAGCCCCAGCATTTT. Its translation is CASSLMGSSNQPQHF. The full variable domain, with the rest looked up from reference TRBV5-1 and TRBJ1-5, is KAGVTQTPRYLIKTRGQQVTLSCSPISGHRSVSWYQQTPGQGLQFLFEYFSETQRNKGNFPGRFSGRQFSNSRSEMNVSTLELGDSALYLCASSLMGSSNQPQHFGDGTRLSIL.

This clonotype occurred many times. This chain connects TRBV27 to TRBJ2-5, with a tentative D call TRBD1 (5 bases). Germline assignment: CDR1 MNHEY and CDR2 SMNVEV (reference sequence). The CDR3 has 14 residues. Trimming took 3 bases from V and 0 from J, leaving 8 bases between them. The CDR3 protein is CASSLSGYQETQYF. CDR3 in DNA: TGTGCCAGCAGTTTGTCAGGGTACCAAGAGACCCAGTACTTC.

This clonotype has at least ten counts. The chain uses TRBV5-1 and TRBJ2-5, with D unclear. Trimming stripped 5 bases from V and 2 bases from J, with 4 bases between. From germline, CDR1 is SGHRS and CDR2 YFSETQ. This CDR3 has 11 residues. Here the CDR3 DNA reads TGCGCCAGCAGACAACAAGAGACCCAGTACTTC. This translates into CASRQQETQYF.

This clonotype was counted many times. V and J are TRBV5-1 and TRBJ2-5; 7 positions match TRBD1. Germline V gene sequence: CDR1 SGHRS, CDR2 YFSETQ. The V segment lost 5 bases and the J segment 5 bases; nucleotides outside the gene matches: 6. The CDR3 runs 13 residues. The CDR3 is CASSPDRVETQYF. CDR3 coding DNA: TGCGCCAGCAGTCCCGACAGGGTCGAGACCCAGTACTTC. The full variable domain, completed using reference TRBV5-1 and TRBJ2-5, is KAGVTQTPRYLIKTRGQQVTLSCSPISGHRSVSWYQQTPGQGLQFLFEYFSETQRNKGNFPGRFSGRQFSNSRSEMNVSTLELGDSALYLCASSPDRVETQYFGPGTRLLVL.

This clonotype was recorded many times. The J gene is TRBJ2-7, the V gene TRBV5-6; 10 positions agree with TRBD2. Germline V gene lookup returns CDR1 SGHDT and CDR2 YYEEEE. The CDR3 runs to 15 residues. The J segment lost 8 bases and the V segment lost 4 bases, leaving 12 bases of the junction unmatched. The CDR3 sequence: CASSKRSGGTSQQYF. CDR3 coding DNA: TGTGCCAGCAGCAAACGTAGCGGGGGGACCTCTCAGCAGTACTTC.

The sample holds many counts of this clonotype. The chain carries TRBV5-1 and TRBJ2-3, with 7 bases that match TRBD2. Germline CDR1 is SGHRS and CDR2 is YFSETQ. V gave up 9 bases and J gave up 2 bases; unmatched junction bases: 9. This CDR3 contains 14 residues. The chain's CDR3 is CANVAGVNTDTQYF. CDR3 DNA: TGCGCCAACGTTGCGGGGGTGAACACAGATACGCAGTATTTT.

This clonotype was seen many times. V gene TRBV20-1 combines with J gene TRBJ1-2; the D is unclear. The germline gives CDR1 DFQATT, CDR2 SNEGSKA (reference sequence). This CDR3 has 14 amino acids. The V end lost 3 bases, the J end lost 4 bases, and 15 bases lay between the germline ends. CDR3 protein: CSARPRTVSYGYTF. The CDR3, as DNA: TGCAGTGCTAGGCCCCGGACGGTCAGCTATGGCTACACCTTC.

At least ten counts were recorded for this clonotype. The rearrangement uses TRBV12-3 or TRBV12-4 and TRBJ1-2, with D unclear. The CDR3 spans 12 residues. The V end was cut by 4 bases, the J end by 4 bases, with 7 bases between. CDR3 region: CASSSGFYGYTF. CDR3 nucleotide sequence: TGTGCCAGCAGTTCCGGTTTCTATGGCTACACCTTC.

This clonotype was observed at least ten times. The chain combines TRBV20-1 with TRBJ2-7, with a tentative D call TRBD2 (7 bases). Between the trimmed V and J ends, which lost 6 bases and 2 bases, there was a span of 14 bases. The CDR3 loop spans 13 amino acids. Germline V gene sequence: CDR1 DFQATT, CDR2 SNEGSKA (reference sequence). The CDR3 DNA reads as TGCAGTGCCGGAGGGGGGGCGGCCTACGAGCAGTACTTC. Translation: CSAGGGAAYEQYF.

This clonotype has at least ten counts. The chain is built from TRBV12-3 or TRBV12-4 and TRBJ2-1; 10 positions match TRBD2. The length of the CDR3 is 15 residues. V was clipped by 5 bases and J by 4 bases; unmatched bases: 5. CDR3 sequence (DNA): TGTGCCAGCAGTACCGAAGCGGGGGGGTACAATGAGCAGTTCTTC. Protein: CASSTEAGGYNEQFF.

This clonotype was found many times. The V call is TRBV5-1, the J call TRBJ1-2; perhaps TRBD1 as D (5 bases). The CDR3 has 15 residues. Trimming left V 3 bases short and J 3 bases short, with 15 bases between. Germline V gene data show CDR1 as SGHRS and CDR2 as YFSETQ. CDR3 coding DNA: TGCGCCAGCAGCTCGGCCCCCGGGGCACACTATGGCTACACCTTC. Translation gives CASSSAPGAHYGYTF.

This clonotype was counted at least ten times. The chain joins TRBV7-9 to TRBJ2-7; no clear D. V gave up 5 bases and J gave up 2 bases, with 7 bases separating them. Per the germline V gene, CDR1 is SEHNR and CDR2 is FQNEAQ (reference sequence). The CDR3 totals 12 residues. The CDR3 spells CASSVGTYEQYF. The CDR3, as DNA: TGTGCCAGCAGCGTAGGGACCTACGAGCAGTACTTC.

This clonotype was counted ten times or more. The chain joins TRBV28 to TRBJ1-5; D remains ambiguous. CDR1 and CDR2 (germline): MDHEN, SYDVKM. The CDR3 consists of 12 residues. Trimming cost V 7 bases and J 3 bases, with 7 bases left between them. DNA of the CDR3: TGTGCCAGCATGAAGTTCAATCAGCCCCAGCATTTT. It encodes CASMKFNQPQHF.